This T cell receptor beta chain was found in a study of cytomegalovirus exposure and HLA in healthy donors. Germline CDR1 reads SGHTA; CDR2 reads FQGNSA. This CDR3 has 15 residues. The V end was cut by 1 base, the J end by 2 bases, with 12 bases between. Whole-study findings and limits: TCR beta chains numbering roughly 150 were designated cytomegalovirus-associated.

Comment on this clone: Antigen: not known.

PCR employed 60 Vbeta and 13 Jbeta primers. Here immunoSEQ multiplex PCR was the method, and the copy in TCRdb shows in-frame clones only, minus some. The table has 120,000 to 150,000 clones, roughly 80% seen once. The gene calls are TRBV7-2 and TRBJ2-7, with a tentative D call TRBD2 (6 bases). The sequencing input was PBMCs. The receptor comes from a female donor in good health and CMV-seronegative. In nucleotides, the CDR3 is TGTGCCAGCAGCTTAGGGGGAGGAGGGACCTACGAGCAGTACTTC. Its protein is CASSLGGGGTYEQYF. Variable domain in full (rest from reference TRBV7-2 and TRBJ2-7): GAGVSQSPSNKVTEKGKDVELRCDPISGHTALYWYRQSLGQGLEFLIYFQGNSAPDKSGLPSDRFSAERTGGSVSTLTIQRTQQEDSAVYLCASSLGGGGTYEQYFGPGTRLTVT.